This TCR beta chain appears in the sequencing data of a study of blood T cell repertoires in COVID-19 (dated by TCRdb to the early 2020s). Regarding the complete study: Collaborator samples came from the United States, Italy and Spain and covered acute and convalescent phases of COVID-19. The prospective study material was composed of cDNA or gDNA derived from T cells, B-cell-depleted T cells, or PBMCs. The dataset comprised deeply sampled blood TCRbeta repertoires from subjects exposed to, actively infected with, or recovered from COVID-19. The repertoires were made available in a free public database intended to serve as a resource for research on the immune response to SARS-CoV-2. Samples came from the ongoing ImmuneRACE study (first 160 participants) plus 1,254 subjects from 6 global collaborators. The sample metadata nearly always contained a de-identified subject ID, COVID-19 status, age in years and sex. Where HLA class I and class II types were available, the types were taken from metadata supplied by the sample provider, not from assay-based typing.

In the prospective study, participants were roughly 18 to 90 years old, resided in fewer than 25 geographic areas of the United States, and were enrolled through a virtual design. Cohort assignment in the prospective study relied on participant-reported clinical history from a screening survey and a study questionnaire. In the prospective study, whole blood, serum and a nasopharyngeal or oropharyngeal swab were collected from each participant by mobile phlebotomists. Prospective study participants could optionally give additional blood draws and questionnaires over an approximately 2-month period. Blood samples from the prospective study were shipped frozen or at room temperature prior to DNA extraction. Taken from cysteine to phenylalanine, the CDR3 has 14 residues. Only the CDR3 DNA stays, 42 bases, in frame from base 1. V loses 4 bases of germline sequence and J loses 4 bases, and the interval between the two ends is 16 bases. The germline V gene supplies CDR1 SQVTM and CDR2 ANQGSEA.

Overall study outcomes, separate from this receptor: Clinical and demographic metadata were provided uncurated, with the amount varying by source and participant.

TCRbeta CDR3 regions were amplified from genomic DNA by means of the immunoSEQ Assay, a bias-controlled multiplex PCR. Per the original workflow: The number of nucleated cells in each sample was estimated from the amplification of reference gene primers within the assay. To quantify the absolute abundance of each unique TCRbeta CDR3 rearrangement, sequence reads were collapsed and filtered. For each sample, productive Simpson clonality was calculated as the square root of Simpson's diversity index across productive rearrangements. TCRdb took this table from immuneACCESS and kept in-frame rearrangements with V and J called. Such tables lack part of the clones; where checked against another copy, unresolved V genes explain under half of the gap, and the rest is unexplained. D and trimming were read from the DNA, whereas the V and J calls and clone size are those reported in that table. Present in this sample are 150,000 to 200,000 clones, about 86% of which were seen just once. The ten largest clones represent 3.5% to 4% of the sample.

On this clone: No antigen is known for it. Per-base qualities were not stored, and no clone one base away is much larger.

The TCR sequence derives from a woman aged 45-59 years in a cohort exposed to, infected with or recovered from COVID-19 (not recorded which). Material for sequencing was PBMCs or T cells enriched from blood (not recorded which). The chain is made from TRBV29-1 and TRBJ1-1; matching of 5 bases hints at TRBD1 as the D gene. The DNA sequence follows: TGCAGCGTTGCGGTGTCAGGGAGGCCCACTGAAGCTTTCTTT. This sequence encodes CSVAVSGRPTEAFF.